The clone carrying this T cell receptor (beta chain) counts as medium-sized. Its antigen is unknown. Peripheral blood genomic DNA, not sorted cells or RNA, was the template. These data originate in a study of T cell repertoires in aging, cancer and after chemotherapy. General observations from the study: Across the chemotherapy interval, each cancer cohort showed higher median generation probability, suggesting thymic rebound.

With 2 bases removed from V and 7 bases from J, the gap between germline ends came to 11 bases. Germline CDR1 is MNHNY and CDR2 is SVGAGI (reference sequence). The CDR3 is made up of 14 amino acids. A mixed TRB-A/B primer pool amplified rearranged TRB by multiplex touch-down PCR. TCRdb reprocessed the multiplex PCR reads with MiXCR, giving one entry per CDR3 protein. The sample has 4,000 to 5,000 distinct CDR3 sequences; over 25% are singletons. The sequenced sample consisted of blood. This TCR derives from a human donor with a blood cancer. The genes are TRBV6-6 and TRBJ1-4; D remains ambiguous. The chain's CDR3 is CASSYSGGREKLFF. As DNA, the CDR3 is TGTGCCAGCAGTTACAGCGGCGGGCGTGAAAAACTGTTTTTT.